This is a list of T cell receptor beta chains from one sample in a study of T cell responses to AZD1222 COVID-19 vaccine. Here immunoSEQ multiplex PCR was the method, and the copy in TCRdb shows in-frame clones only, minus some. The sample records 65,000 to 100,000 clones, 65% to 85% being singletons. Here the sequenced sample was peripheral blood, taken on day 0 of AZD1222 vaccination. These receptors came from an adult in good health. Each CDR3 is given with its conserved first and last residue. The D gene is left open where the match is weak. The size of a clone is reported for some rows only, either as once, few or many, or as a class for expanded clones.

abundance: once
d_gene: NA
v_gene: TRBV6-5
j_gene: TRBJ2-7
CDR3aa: CAEGGNYEQYF
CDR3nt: TGTGCCGAAGGGGGTAACTACGAGCAGTACTTC

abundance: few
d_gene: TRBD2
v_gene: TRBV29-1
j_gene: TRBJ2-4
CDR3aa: CSVEVGTRGKNIQYF
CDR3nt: TGCAGCGTTGAAGTCGGGACTAGGGGCAAAAACATTCAGTACTTC

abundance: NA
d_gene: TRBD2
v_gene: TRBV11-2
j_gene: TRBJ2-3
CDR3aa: CASSFIGSGVTDTQYF
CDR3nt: TGTGCCAGCAGCTTCATAGGAAGCGGGGTCACAGATACGCAGTATTTT

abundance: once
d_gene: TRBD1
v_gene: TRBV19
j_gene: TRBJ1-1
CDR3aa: CASYRDRGDTEAFF
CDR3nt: TGTGCCAGTTACCGGGACAGGGGGGACACTGAAGCTTTCTTT

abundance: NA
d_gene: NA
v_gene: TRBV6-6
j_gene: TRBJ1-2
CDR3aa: CASSYSGRANYGYTF
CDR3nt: TGTGCCAGCAGTTACTCAGGCAGAGCTAACTATGGCTACACCTTC

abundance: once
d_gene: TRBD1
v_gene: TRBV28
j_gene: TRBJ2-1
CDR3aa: CASSFVGTGHNEQFF
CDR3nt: TGTGCCAGCAGTTTCGTGGGGACAGGGCACAATGAGCAGTTCTTC

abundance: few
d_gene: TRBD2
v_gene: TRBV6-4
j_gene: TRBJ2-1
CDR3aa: CASSTTGTSGNNEQFF
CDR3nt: TGTGCCAGCAGTACAACCGGGACTAGCGGAAACAATGAGCAGTTCTTC

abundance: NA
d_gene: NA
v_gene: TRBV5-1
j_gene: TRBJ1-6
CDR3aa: CASSFYRDSPLHF
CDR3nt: TGCGCCAGCAGCTTCTACAGGGATTCACCCCTCCACTTT

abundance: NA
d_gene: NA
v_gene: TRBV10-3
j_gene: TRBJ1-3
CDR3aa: CAISESGGNTIYF
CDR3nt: TGTGCCATCAGTGAGTCGGGCGGAAACACCATATATTTT

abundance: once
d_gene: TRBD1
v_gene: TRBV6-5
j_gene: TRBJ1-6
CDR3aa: CASSVDRGRSPLHF
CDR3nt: TGTGCCAGCAGCGTTGACAGGGGGAGGTCACCCCTCCACTTT

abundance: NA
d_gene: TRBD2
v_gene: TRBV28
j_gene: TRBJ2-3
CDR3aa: CASKSGGALDTQYF
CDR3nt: TGTGCCAGCAAGAGCGGGGGGGCCTTAGATACGCAGTATTTT